This T cell receptor (beta chain) was observed in a study of blood T cell repertoires in COVID-19. V shed 6 bases, J shed 0 bases, and the junction held 4 bases outside the gene matches. The CDR3 is made up of 15 amino acids. Germline V gives CDR1 MNHEY, CDR2 SVGAGI. As handled by the study authors: Reference gene primer amplification yielded estimated nucleated cell counts. Method: immunoSEQ multiplex PCR; TCRdb's copy keeps in-frame clones and lacks some. V and J calls and clone size are as listed in that table; D and trimming were resolved from the DNA. Of more than 150,000 clones detected, roughly 85% appear once; the ten largest clones hold more than 4.5%.

Sequencing was done on a sample of peripheral blood. The J gene is TRBJ2-7, the V gene TRBV6-5; 11 nucleotides line up with TRBD2. This TCR was sampled from a woman aged 25 to 39 with acute or convalescent COVID-19. The CDR3 nucleotides read TGTGCCAGCAGACGCACTAGCGGGAGCTCCTACGAGCAGTACTTC. Translating it yields CASRRTSGSSYEQYF.